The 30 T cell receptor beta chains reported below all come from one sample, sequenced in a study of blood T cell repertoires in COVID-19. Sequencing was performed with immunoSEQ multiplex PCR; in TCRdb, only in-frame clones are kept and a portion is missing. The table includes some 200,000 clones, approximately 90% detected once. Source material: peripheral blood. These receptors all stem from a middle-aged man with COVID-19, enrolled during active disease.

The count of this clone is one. CDR3: CASSPFTSGSGNEQFF. CDR3 bases: TGTGCCAGCTCACCATTCACTAGCGGGAGTGGCAATGAGCAGTTCTTC. The chain links TRBV18 to TRBJ2-1; 11 bases agree with TRBD2. CDR1 KGHSH and CDR2 LQKENI come from the germline V gene. The CDR3 consists of 16 residues. V trimming: 2 bases; J trimming: 6 bases; junction bases outside the gene matches: 6.

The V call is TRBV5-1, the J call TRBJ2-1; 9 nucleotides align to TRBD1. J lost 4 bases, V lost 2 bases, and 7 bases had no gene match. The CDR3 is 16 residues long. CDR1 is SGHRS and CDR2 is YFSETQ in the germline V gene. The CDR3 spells CASSFPGTGRYNEQFF. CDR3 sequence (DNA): TGCGCCAGCAGCTTCCCCGGGACAGGGAGGTACAATGAGCAGTTCTTC.

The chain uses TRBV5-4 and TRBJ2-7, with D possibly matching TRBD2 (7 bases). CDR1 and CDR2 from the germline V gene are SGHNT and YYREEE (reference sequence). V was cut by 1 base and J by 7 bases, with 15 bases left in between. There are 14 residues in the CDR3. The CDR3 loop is CASSLMGGPSEQYF. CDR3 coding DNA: TGTGCCAGCAGCTTGATGGGGGGGCCTTCTGAGCAGTACTTC.

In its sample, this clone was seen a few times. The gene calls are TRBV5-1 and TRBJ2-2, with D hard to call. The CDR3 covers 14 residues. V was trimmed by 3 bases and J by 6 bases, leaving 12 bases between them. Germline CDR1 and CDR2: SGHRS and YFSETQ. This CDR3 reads CASSWALQAGELFF. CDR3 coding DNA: TGCGCCAGCAGCTGGGCTCTCCAGGCCGGGGAGCTGTTTTTT.

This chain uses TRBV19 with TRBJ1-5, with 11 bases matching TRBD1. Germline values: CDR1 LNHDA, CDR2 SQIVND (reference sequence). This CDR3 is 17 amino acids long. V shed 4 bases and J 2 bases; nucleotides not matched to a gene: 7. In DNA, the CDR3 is TGTGCCAGTAGTAGGGACAGGGGGATGAGAGGCAATCAGCCCCAGCATTTT. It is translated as CASSRDRGMRGNQPQHF.

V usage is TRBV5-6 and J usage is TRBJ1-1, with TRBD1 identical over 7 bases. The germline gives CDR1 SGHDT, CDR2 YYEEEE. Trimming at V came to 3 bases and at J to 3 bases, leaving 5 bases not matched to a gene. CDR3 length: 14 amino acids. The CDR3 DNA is TGTGCCAGCAGCTCCCGGACAGGCCACACTGAAGCTTTCTTT. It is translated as CASSSRTGHTEAFF.

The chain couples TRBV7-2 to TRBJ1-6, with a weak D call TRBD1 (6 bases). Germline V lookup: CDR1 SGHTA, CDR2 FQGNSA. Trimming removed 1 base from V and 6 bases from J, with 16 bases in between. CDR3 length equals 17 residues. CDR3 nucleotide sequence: TGTGCCAGCAGCTTAGAGGGGGGGGGACGGTTTAATTCACCCCTCCACTTT. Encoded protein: CASSLEGGGRFNSPLHF.

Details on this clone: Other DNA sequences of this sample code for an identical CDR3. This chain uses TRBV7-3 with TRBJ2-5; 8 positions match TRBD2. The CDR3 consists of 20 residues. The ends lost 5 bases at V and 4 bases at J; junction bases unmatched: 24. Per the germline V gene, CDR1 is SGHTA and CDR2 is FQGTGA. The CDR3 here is CASSRGARGAGLGVGETQYF. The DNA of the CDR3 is TGTGCCAGCAGCCGTGGCGCCCGGGGGGCGGGACTAGGGGTGGGAGAGACCCAGTACTTC.

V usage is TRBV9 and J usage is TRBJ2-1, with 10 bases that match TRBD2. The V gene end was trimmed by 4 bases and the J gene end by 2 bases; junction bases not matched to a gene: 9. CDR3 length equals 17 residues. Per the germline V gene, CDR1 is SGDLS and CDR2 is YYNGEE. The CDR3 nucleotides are TGTGCCAGCAGCCGGACTAGCGGAGGTGTGACCTACAATGAGCAGTTCTTC. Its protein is CASSRTSGGVTYNEQFF.

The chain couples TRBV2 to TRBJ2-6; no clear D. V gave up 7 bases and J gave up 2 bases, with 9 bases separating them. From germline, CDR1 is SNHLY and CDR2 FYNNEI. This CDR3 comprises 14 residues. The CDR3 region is CASKTVTGANVLTF. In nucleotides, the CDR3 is TGTGCCAGCAAAACAGTCACTGGGGCCAACGTCCTGACTTTC.

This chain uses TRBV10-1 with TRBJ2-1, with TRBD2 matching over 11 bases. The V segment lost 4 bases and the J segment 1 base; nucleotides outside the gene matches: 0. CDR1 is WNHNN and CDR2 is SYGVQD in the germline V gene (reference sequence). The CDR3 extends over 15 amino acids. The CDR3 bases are TGCGCCAGCAGTGCTAGCGGGAGGTCCTACAATGAGCAGTTCTTC. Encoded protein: CASSASGRSYNEQFF.

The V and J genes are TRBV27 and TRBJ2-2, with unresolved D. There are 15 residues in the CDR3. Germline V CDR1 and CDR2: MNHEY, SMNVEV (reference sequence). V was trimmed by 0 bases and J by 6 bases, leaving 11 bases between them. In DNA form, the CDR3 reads TGTGCCAGCAGTTTATCTCCAGACAAGGCCGGGGAGCTGTTTTTT. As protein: CASSLSPDKAGELFF.

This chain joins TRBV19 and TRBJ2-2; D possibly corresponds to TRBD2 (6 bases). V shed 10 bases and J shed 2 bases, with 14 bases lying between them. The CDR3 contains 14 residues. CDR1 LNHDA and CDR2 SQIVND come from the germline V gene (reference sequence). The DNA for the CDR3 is TGTGCCACCCCTCGGGGGACCAACACCGGGGAGCTGTTTTTT. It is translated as CATPRGTNTGELFF.

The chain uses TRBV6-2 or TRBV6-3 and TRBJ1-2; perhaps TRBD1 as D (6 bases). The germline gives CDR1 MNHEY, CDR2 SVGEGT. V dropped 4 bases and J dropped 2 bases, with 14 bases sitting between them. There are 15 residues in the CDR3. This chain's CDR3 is CASSSSGQINYGYTF. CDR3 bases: TGTGCCAGCAGTTCTTCTGGACAGATCAACTATGGCTACACCTTC.

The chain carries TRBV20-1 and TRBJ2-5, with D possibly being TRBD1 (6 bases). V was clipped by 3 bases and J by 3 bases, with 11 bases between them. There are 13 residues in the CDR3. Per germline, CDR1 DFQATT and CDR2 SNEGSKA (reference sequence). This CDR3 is CSASVGGEETQYF. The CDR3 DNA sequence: TGCAGTGCTAGTGTTGGGGGCGAAGAGACCCAGTACTTC.

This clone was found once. CDR3 protein: CASSQVRGQGGSEQYF. The CDR3, as DNA: TGTGCCAGCAGCCAAGTACGGGGACAGGGAGGTTCCGAGCAGTACTTC. This chain uses TRBV3-1 (or the pseudogene TRBV3-2) with TRBJ2-7; 9 bases line up with TRBD1. Trimming removed 1 base from V and 6 bases from J; junction bases left unmatched: 10. CDR1 LGHDT and CDR2 YNNKEL come from the germline V gene (reference sequence). The CDR3 has 16 residues.

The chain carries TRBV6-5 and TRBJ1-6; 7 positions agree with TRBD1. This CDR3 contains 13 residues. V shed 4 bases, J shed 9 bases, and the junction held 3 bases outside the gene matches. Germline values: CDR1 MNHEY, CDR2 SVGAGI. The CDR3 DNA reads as TGTGCCAGCAGTTCCCGGACAGGTTCACCCCTCCACTTT. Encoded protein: CASSSRTGSPLHF.

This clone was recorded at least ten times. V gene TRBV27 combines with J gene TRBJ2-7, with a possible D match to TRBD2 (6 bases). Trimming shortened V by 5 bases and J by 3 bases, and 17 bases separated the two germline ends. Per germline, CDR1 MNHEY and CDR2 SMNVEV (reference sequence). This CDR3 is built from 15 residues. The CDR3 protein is CASSPTRTIYYEQYF. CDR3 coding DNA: TGTGCCAGCAGTCCGACAAGGACTATTTACTACGAGCAGTACTTC.

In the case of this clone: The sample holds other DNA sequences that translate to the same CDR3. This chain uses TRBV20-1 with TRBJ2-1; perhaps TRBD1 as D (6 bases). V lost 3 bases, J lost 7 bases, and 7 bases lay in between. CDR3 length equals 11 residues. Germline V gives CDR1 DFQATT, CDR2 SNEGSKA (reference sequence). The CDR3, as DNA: TGCAGTGCTAGCAGGGGTAATGAGCAGTTCTTC. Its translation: CSASRGNEQFF.

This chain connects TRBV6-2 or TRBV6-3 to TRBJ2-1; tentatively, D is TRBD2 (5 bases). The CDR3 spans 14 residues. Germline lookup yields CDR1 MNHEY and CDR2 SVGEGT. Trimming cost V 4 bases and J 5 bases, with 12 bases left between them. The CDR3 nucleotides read TGTGCCAGCAGTTTTCGAGGGATCCACAATGAGCAGTTCTTC. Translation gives CASSFRGIHNEQFF.

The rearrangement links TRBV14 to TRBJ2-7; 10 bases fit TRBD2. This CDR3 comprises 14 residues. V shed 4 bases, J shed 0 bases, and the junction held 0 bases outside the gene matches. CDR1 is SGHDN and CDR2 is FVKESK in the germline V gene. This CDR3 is CASSPSGGSYEQYF. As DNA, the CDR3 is TGTGCCAGCAGCCCTAGCGGGGGCTCCTACGAGCAGTACTTC.

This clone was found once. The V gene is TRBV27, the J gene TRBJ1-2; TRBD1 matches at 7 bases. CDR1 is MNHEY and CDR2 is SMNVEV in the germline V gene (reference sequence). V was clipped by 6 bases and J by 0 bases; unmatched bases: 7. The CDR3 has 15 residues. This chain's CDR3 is CASRTQGQPNYGYTF. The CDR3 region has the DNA TGTGCCAGCAGAACACAGGGGCAGCCTAACTATGGCTACACCTTC.

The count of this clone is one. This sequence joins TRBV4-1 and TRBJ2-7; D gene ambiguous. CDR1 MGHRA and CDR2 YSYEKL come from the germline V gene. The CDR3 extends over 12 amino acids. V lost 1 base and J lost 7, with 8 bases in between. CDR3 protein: CASSQVVGEQYF. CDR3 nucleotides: TGCGCCAGCAGCCAAGTAGTCGGGGAGCAGTACTTC.

The CDR3 nucleotides are TGTGCCAGCAGAGGACCACCCGGAGGTTATAGCAATCAGCCCCAGCATTTT. It specifies CASRGPPGGYSNQPQHF. The chain links TRBV28 to TRBJ1-5; D not resolved. The ends were cut back, 6 bases at V and 0 bases at J, with 18 bases in the middle. This CDR3 contains 17 residues. CDR1 is MDHEN and CDR2 is SYDVKM in the germline V gene.

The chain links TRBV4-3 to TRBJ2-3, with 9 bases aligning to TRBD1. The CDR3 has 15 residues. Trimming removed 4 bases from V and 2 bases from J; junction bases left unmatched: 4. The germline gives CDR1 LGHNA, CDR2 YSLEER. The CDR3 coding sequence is TGCGCCAGCAGCCGCGGGACAGGGCACACAGATACGCAGTATTTT. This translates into CASSRGTGHTDTQYF.

CDR3 in DNA: TGTGCCAGCAGCTCGACCGGACTAGCGCACACCGGGGAGCTGTTTTTT. This codes for CASSSTGLAHTGELFF. V gene TRBV9 combines with J gene TRBJ2-2; TRBD2 agrees at 9 bases. CDR1 is SGDLS, CDR2 YYNGEE, per germline. V gave up 4 bases and J gave up 3 bases; unmatched junction bases: 7. The CDR3 totals 16 residues.

CDR3 DNA sequence: TGTGCCATCAGGACAAACAGGGAAGGTAATTCACCCCTCCACTTT. Protein sequence: CAIRTNREGNSPLHF. The chain combines TRBV10-3 with TRBJ1-6, with D possibly matching TRBD1 (6 bases). The CDR3 is made up of 15 amino acids. From germline, CDR1 is ENHRY and CDR2 SYGVKD. V was cut by 6 bases and J by 6 bases, with 15 bases left in between.

This CDR3 reads CASSIIQGLGNQPQHF. For the CDR3, the DNA is TGTGCCAGTAGTATAATTCAGGGGTTAGGCAATCAGCCCCAGCATTTT. V and J are TRBV19 and TRBJ1-5; possible D gene TRBD1, 6 bases. Trimming pared 2 bases from V and 2 bases from J, leaving 13 bases between. The CDR3 covers 16 residues. Germline V CDR1 and CDR2: LNHDA, SQIVND (reference sequence).

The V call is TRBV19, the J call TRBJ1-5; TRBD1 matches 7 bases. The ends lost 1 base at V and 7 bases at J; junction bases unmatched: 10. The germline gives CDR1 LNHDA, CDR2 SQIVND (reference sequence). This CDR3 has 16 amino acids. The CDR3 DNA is TGTGCCAGTAGTATAGTTCACAGGGGTTATGGGCAGCCCCAGCATTTT. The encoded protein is CASSIVHRGYGQPQHF.

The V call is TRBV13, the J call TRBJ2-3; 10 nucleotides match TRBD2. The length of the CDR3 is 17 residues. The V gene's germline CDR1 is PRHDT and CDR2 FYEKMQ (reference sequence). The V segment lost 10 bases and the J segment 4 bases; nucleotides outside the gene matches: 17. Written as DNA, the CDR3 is TGTGCCATCATCTCACCAGAGCGGGGGGGCGCGTCAGATACGCAGTATTTT. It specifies CAIISPERGGASDTQYF.